Listed below are T cell receptor beta chains from one sample, sequenced in a study of blood T cell repertoires in COVID-19. Assay: immunoSEQ multiplex PCR; the TCRdb copy retains only in-frame clones and omits some. The sample records about 300,000 clones, around nine tenths being singletons. The sample comprised PBMCs or T cells enriched from blood (not recorded which). The origin of the receptors is a woman in her forties who had recovered from COVID-19. Both conserved end residues are part of each CDR3. The D gene is left open where the match is weak. Clone sizes are given selectively: once, few, many, or a class where the clone is expanded.

clone_size j_call d_call v_call cdr3_aa cdr3_nt
NA TRBJ1-4 NA TRBV5-1 CASSFAGVGEKLFF TGCGCCAGCAGCTTTGCGGGTGTCGGGGAAAAACTGTTTTTT
NA TRBJ1-1 NA TRBV5-1 CASRMENLASNEAFF TGCGCCAGCAGGATGGAGAACTTAGCGAGTAATGAAGCTTTCTTT
NA TRBJ2-7 NA TRBV29-1 CSGRESYEQYF TGCAGCGGGAGAGAGTCCTACGAGCAGTACTTC
NA TRBJ2-7 TRBD2 TRBV12-5 CASGLAGGRSYEQYF TGTGCTAGTGGTCTAGCGGGGGGCCGCTCCTACGAGCAGTACTTC
NA TRBJ2-1 TRBD2 TRBV5-4 CASSPRTSGNNEQFF TGTGCCAGCAGCCCCAGGACTAGCGGGAACAATGAGCAGTTCTTC
NA TRBJ1-5 NA TRBV30 CAWSTEISNQPQHF TGTGCCTGGAGTACAGAGATTAGCAATCAGCCCCAGCATTTT
NA TRBJ1-2 TRBD1 TRBV9 CASSVEGQGGYTF TGTGCCAGCAGCGTAGAGGGACAGGGAGGCTACACCTTC
NA TRBJ2-5 NA TRBV4-2 CASSQDLAGAVETQYF TGTGCCAGCAGCCAAGACTTGGCGGGGGCTGTCGAGACCCAGTACTTC
NA TRBJ1-3 NA TRBV18 CASSPPGVYSGNTIYF TGTGCCAGCTCACCACCGGGAGTCTACTCTGGAAACACCATATATTTT
NA TRBJ1-5 NA TRBV30 CAWGRQVSNQPQHF TGTGCCTGGGGGCGACAGGTTAGCAATCAGCCCCAGCATTTT
few TRBJ1-4 TRBD1 TRBV4-2 CASSTSTGQTEKLFF TGTGCCAGCAGCACCTCGACAGGGCAGACAGAAAAACTGTTTTTT
NA TRBJ1-1 NA TRBV5-5 CASSLQGPNTEAFF TGTGCCAGCAGTCTACAGGGTCCCAACACTGAAGCTTTCTTT
NA TRBJ1-6 NA TRBV18 CASSRTAQEDSPLHF TGTGCCAGCTCACGGACAGCCCAAGAAGATTCACCCCTCCACTTT
NA TRBJ2-7 TRBD1 TRBV7-6 CASSPGTGSYEQYF TGTGCCAGCAGCCCTGGGACAGGGTCCTACGAGCAGTACTTC
NA TRBJ2-5 TRBD1 TRBV5-5 CASSWEDREKETQYF TGTGCCAGCAGCTGGGAAGACAGGGAGAAAGAGACCCAGTACTTC
NA TRBJ2-5 NA TRBV10-3 CAIRRELQETQYF TGTGCCATCCGCAGGGAACTACAAGAGACCCAGTACTTC
few TRBJ1-5 TRBD1 TRBV4-1 CASSPTGDRRQPQHF TGCGCCAGCAGCCCAACAGGGGATCGCCGTCAGCCCCAGCATTTT
NA TRBJ2-1 NA TRBV10-3 CATRERTSDEQFF TGTGCCACTAGGGAGCGAACCTCGGATGAGCAGTTCTTC
NA TRBJ2-7 NA TRBV5-6 CASSLGGDTYEQYF TGTGCCAGCAGCCTAGGGGGTGACACCTACGAGCAGTACTTC
NA TRBJ2-1 TRBD2 TRBV5-1 CASSRPGTSGGANEQFF TGCGCCAGCAGCAGGCCCGGGACTAGCGGGGGGGCGAATGAGCAGTTCTTC
once TRBJ2-7 NA TRBV6-2/TRBV6-3 CASSTTDYEQYF TGTGCCAGCAGCACGACAGACTACGAGCAGTACTTC
NA TRBJ2-3 TRBD1 TRBV6-5 CASKRGQAGTDTQYF TGTGCCAGCAAACGGGGACAGGCGGGGACAGATACGCAGTATTTT
NA TRBJ1-2 NA TRBV11-2 CASSLDSNYGYTF TGTGCCAGCAGCTTAGACTCCAACTATGGCTACACCTTC
NA TRBJ2-1 NA TRBV18 CASSPPLGFQFF TGTGCCAGCTCACCACCCCTAGGTTTCCAGTTCTTC
NA TRBJ2-1 NA TRBV5-5 CASSLTGGVEQFF TGTGCCAGCAGCTTAACCGGGGGAGTGGAGCAGTTCTTC
NA TRBJ2-2 TRBD2 TRBV10-3 CAIRPPLAGGGTGELFF TGTGCCATCAGGCCCCCCCTAGCGGGGGGGGGTACCGGGGAGCTGTTTTTT
NA TRBJ1-2 NA TRBV30 CAWSGARINGGYTF TGTGCCTGGAGTGGGGCTCGGATTAATGGTGGCTACACCTTC
few TRBJ1-2 NA TRBV7-3 CASSSPGHGYTF TGTGCCAGCAGCTCCCCCGGTCATGGCTACACCTTC
NA TRBJ2-7 NA TRBV30 CAWSVRPPFGGPAYEQYF TGTGCCTGGAGTGTACGACCACCTTTCGGGGGGCCCGCCTACGAGCAGTACTTC
once TRBJ2-1 TRBD2 TRBV7-8 CASSFSGGNNEQFF TGTGCCAGCAGCTTCAGCGGGGGTAACAATGAGCAGTTCTTC
NA TRBJ2-7 NA TRBV28 CASKAATYEQYF TGTGCCAGCAAGGCGGCAACCTACGAGCAGTACTTC
NA TRBJ1-5 NA TRBV27 CASSLRGYQPQHF TGTGCCAGCAGTTTAAGAGGGTACCAGCCCCAGCATTTT
NA TRBJ2-1 TRBD1 TRBV7-8 CASSSDRGSYNEQFF TGTGCCAGCAGCTCCGACAGGGGATCCTACAATGAGCAGTTCTTC
NA TRBJ2-3 NA TRBV19 CASSMSSGDTQYF TGTGCCAGTAGTATGTCGAGCGGGGATACGCAGTATTTT
once TRBJ1-1 NA TRBV30 CAWSVIRGSRTEAFF TGTGCCTGGAGTGTAATTAGGGGGTCACGCACTGAAGCTTTCTTT
NA TRBJ2-5 TRBD1 TRBV6-5 CASSIDRGETQYF TGTGCCAGCAGTATCGACAGGGGAGAGACCCAGTACTTC
NA TRBJ2-7 TRBD2 TRBV4-3 CASSQEPSGSYEQYF TGCGCCAGCAGCCAAGAACCTAGCGGGAGCTACGAGCAGTACTTC
NA TRBJ1-5 NA TRBV30 CAWSVVGYGNQPQHF TGTGCCTGGAGTGTAGTCGGGTATGGCAATCAGCCCCAGCATTTT
NA TRBJ2-1 TRBD1 TRBV4-1 CASSYPLDRGGNEQFF TGCGCCAGCAGCTACCCTTTGGACAGGGGCGGCAATGAGCAGTTCTTC
NA TRBJ1-2 NA TRBV27 CASSSRGGAYGYTF TGTGCCAGCAGTTCCCGGGGGGGGGCCTATGGCTACACCTTC
NA TRBJ2-7 TRBD1 TRBV5-8 CASSFRRQGIHEQYF TGTGCCAGCAGCTTCCGTCGACAGGGCATCCACGAGCAGTACTTC
NA TRBJ2-4 NA TRBV7-2 CASSSSLVQNIQYF TGTGCCAGCAGCTCCTCCCTAGTGCAAAACATTCAGTACTTC
NA TRBJ2-3 TRBD2 TRBV4-1 CASSQRTSIPDTQYF TGCGCCAGCAGCCAAAGGACTAGCATCCCAGATACGCAGTATTTT
NA TRBJ2-5 NA TRBV3-1/TRBV3-2 CASSQRADETQYF TGTGCCAGCAGCCAACGAGCGGATGAGACCCAGTACTTC
NA TRBJ2-5 NA TRBV30 CAWSHKGIQETQYF TGTGCCTGGAGTCACAAGGGGATACAAGAGACCCAGTACTTC
once TRBJ1-6 TRBD1 TRBV6-5 CASSRQGGDSPLHF TGTGCCAGCAGTAGACAGGGCGGCGATTCACCCCTCCACTTT
NA TRBJ2-7 TRBD2 TRBV7-8 CASSPPGTRTKYEQYF TGTGCCAGCAGCCCCCCCGGGACTAGGACTAAGTACGAGCAGTACTTC
NA TRBJ2-5 NA TRBV7-8 CASSRDRETQYF TGTGCCAGCAGCCGAGACAGAGAGACCCAGTACTTC
NA TRBJ2-7 TRBD1 TRBV10-2 CASGGSAYEQYF TGCGCCTCAGGGGGCAGTGCCTACGAGCAGTACTTC
NA TRBJ2-1 TRBD2 TRBV5-4 CASSLWTSGGPGNEQFF TGTGCCAGCAGCTTGTGGACTAGCGGGGGGCCAGGTAATGAGCAGTTCTTC
once TRBJ1-5 TRBD1 TRBV15 CATSRATGSQQPQHF TGTGCCACCAGCAGAGCGACAGGGTCCCAGCAGCCCCAGCATTTT
NA TRBJ2-7 NA TRBV5-6 CASSLLGRGSFTGAYEQYF TGTGCCAGCAGCTTGTTAGGCAGGGGAAGTTTTACGGGCGCCTACGAGCAGTACTTC
NA TRBJ1-2 TRBD1 TRBV7-8 CASSSSPGTGNYGYTF TGTGCCAGCAGCTCTTCGCCCGGGACAGGGAACTATGGCTACACCTTC
NA TRBJ2-4 NA TRBV25-1 CASSGGSKNIQYF TGTGCCAGCAGTGGCGGAAGCAAAAACATTCAGTACTTC
NA TRBJ2-7 TRBD1 TRBV3-1/TRBV3-2 CASSYGQGYEQYF TGTGCCAGCAGCTACGGACAGGGCTACGAGCAGTACTTC